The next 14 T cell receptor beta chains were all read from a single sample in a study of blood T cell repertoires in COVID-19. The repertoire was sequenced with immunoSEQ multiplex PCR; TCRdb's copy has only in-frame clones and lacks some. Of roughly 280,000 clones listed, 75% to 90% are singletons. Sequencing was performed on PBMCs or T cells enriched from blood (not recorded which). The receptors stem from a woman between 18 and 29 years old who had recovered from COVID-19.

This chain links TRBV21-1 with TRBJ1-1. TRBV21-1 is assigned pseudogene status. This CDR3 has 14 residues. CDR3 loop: CARTRGRINTEAFF. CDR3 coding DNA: TGTGCCAGGACACGGGGGAGAATAAACACTGAAGCTTTCTTT.

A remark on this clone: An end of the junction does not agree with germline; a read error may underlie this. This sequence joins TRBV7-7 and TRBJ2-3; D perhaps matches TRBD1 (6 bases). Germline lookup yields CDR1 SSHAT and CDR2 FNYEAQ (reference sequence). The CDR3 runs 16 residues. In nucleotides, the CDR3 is TGTGCTAGCAGCTTAGGAGGAAACAGGGTGACAGATACGCAGTATTTT. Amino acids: CASSLGGNRVTDTQYF.

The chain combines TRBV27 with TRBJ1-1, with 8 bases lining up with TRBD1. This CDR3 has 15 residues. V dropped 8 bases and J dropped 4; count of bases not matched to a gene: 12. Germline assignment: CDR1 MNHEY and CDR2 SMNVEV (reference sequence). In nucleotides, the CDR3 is TGTGCCAGCCGACCAGGGGGCACGGGAACCACTGAAGCTTTCTTT. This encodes CASRPGGTGTTEAFF.

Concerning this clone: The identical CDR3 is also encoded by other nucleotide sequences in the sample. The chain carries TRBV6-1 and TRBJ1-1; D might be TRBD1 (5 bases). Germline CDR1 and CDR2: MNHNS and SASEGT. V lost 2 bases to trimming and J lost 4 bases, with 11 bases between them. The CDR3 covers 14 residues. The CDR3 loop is CASSERGSGTEAFF. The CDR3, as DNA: TGTGCCAGCAGTGAAAGGGGCTCGGGCACTGAAGCTTTCTTT.

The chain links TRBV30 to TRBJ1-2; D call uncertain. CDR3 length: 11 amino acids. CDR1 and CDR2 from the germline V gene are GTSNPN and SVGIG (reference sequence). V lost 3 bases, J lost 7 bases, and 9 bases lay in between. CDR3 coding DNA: TGTGCCTGGAGGATTGCAGGTGGCTACACCTTC. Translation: CAWRIAGGYTF.

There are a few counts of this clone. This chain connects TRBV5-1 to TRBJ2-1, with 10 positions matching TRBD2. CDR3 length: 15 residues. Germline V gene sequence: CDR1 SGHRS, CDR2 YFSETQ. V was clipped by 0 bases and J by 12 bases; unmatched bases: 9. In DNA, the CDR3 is TGCGCCAGCAGCTTGGAAAGCGGGGGGGCGGACGTGCAGTTCTTC. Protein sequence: CASSLESGGADVQFF. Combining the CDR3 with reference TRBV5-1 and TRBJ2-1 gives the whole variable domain KAGVTQTPRYLIKTRGQQVTLSCSPISGHRSVSWYQQTPGQGLQFLFEYFSETQRNKGNFPGRFSGRQFSNSRSEMNVSTLELGDSALYLCASSLESGGADVQFFGPGTRLTVL.

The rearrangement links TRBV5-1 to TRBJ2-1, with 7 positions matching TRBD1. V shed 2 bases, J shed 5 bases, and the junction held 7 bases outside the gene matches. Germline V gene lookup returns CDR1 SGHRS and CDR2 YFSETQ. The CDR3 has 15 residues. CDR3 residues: CASSFPGQVHNEQFF. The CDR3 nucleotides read TGCGCCAGCAGCTTCCCCGGACAGGTCCACAATGAGCAGTTCTTC.

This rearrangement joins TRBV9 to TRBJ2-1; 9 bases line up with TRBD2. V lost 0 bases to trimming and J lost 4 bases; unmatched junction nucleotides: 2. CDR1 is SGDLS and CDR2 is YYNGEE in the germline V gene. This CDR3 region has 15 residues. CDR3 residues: CASSVGLAGYNEQFF. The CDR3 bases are TGTGCCAGCAGCGTAGGTCTAGCGGGGTACAATGAGCAGTTCTTC.

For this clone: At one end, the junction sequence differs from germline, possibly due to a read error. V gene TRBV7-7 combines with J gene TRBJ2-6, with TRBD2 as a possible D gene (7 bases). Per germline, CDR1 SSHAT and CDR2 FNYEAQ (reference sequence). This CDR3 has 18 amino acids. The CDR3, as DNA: TGTGCTAGCAGCCCCCTCCGGGGGGCAGGGTCTGGGGCCAACGTCCTGACTTTC. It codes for CASSPLRGAGSGANVLTF.

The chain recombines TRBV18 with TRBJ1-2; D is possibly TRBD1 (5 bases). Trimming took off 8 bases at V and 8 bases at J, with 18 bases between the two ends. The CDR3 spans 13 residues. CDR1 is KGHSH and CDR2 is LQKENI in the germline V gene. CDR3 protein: CASHPGDLSGYTF. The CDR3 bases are TGTGCCAGCCACCCGGGGGATCTGAGCGGCTACACCTTC.

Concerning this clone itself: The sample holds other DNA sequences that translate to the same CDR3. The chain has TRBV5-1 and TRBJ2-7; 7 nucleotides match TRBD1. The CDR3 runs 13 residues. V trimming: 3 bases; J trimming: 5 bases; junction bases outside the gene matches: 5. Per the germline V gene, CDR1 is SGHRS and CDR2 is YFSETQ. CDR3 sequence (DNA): TGCGCCAGCAGCTCCCACAGGGGCCACGAGCAGTACTTC. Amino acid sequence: CASSSHRGHEQYF.

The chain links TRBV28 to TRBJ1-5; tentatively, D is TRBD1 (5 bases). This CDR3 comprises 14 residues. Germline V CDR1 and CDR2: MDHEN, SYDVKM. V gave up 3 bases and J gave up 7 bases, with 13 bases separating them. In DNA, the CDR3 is TGTGCCAGCAGTTTCCTGCAGGGCGAGCAGCCCCAGCATTTT. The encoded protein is CASSFLQGEQPQHF.

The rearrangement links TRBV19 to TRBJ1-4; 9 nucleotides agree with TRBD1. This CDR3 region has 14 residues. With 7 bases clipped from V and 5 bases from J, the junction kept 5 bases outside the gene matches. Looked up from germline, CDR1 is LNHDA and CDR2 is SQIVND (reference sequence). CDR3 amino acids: CASTRTGANEKLFF. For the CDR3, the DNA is TGTGCCAGTACCAGGACAGGGGCCAATGAAAAACTGTTTTTT.

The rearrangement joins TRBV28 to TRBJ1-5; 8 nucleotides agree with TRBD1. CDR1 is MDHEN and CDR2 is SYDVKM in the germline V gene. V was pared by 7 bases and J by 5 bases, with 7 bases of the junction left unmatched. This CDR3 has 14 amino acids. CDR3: CASIPTGEDQPQHF. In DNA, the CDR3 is TGTGCCAGCATCCCGACAGGGGAAGATCAGCCCCAGCATTTT.